The 7 T cell receptor beta chains listed next were all sequenced from one sample in a study of CD8 T cells in ankylosing spondylitis (dated by TCRdb to 2016 to 2017). Their target antigens are unknown. Library construction relied on 5' RACE. TCRdb records Illumina HiSeq 2500 as the sequencer. The public reads were reprocessed in TCRdb via fastp at Q25 and MiXCR, keeping in-frame beta chains. Rows with one shared CDR3 protein collapse into an entry with the most common genes and DNA. Present in this sample are 390,000 or so distinct CDR3 sequences, approximately 20% of which were seen just once. Of the sample, 16% falls within the top ten clones. What the research found in general, with its limitations: Blood from ankylosing spondylitis patients appeared to be characterized by a TCR beta motif composed of several highly homologous amino acid variants.

The sample taken for sequencing was blood, either unsorted or a sorted T cell fraction (not recorded which). These receptors all come from a male donor with ankylosing spondylitis.

This clonotype was detected only a few times. The chain joins TRBV27 to TRBJ2-5; tentatively, D is TRBD1 or TRBD2 (5 bases each). The CDR3 length is 15 residues. V lost 5 bases, J lost 5 bases, and 18 bases lay in between. Germline assignment: CDR1 MNHEY and CDR2 SMNVEV (reference sequence). CDR3 nucleotide sequence: TGTGCCAGCAGTCCCAGGGTTTCAGGGACGGAGACCCAGTACTTC. Translation: CASSPRVSGTETQYF.

In its sample, this clonotype was seen many times. The V and J genes are TRBV7-3 and TRBJ1-1, with D possibly being TRBD1 (5 bases). The germline gives CDR1 SGHTA, CDR2 FQGTGA. Between the trimmed V and J ends, which lost 5 bases and 1 base, there was a span of 11 bases. CDR3 length: 14 residues. CDR3 nucleotide sequence: TGTGCCAGCAGCCATCAGGGAGGGAACACTGAAGCTTTCTTT. The encoded protein is CASSHQGGNTEAFF.

The gene calls are TRBV5-1 and TRBJ1-4; D is unclear. Germline CDR1 SGHRS, CDR2 YFSETQ. The CDR3 extends over 14 amino acids. Between the trimmed V and J ends, which lost 4 bases and 5 bases, there was a span of 12 bases. DNA of the CDR3: TGCGCCAGCAGCCCCCAGAAACCCAATGAAAAACTGTTTTTT. It translates to CASSPQKPNEKLFF.

This clonotype was counted at least ten times. The chain has TRBV3-1 and TRBJ2-2; D is perhaps TRBD2 (6 bases). Trimming took off 0 bases at V and 5 bases at J, with 19 bases between the two ends. CDR1 is LGHDT and CDR2 is YNNKEL in the germline V gene (reference sequence). This CDR3 has 18 amino acids. This chain's CDR3 is CASSQDLGGALGTGELFF. CDR3 nucleotide sequence: TGTGCCAGCAGCCAAGATCTTGGAGGGGCGCTGGGGACCGGGGAGCTGTTTTTT.

The chain recombines TRBV4-1 with TRBJ2-1; 14 bases agree with TRBD2. After removal of 4 bases from V and 8 bases from J, the junction contained 7 bases not matched to a gene. The germline gives CDR1 MGHRA, CDR2 YSYEKL. The CDR3 spans 16 residues. Here the CDR3 DNA reads TGCGCCAGCAGCCCAATGGGACTAGCGGGAGCTGATGAGCAGTTCTTC. Its protein is CASSPMGLAGADEQFF.

This clonotype has a handful of counts. The chain uses TRBV12-3 or TRBV12-4 and TRBJ2-2, with D tentatively TRBD2 (6 bases). The CDR3 is made up of 14 amino acids. The ends were cut back, 10 bases at V and 1 base at J, with 13 bases in the middle. DNA for the CDR3: TGTGCCACCCGTAGCGGAGTGAACACCGGGGAGCTGTTTTTT. Protein sequence: CATRSGVNTGELFF.

This clonotype has only a few counts. CDR3 region: CSVDRDLWAFF. The CDR3 DNA reads as TGCAGCGTAGACCGGGACCTCTGGGCTTTCTTT. The J gene is TRBJ1-1, the V gene TRBV29-1; D is possibly TRBD1 (5 bases). V was cut by 6 bases and J by 11 bases, with 16 bases left in between. The V gene's germline CDR1 is SQVTM and CDR2 ANQGSEA. The CDR3 is 11 amino acids.